The rows below give T cell receptor beta chains drawn from one sample of a study of graft-versus-host responses after intestinal transplantation. No antigen has been assigned to these receptors. The assay was immunoSEQ multiplex PCR, and TCRdb's table has in-frame clones only and misses some. This table has under 150,000 clones, about nine tenths appearing once. Material: unstimulated CD4+ T cells sorted from spleen or lymph node cells, obtained before intestinal transplant. The receptors derive from a human donor who received an intestinal transplant. Each CDR3 is given with its conserved first and last residue. Fields, in order: J gene, D gene, V gene, CDR3 length, clone size, CDR3 protein, CDR3 DNA. The D gene is left open where the match is weak. Clone sizes are given selectively: once, few, many, or a class where the clone is expanded.

TRBJ2-1	TRBD2	TRBV11-2	16	NA	CASSLVAWTSLGEQFF	TGTGCCAGCAGCTTAGTCGCCTGGACTAGTTTAGGGGAGCAGTTCTTC
TRBJ2-1	NA	TRBV5-1	13	NA	CASSLTSRNEQFF	TGCGCCAGCAGCTTAACGAGCCGGAATGAGCAGTTCTTC
TRBJ2-7	NA	TRBV6-6	13	once	CASSYGQGGEQYF	TGTGCCAGCAGTTACGGGCAGGGGGGCGAGCAGTACTTC
TRBJ2-1	TRBD2	TRBV6-5	16	NA	CASSYSLAGVYNEQFF	TGTGCCAGCAGTTACTCCCTTGCGGGGGTCTACAATGAGCAGTTCTTC
TRBJ1-1	NA	TRBV19	14	NA	CASSIGTENTEAFF	TGTGCCAGTAGTATAGGGACAGAGAACACTGAAGCTTTCTTT
TRBJ1-1	TRBD1	TRBV18	13	NA	CASSPIGTAEAFF	TGTGCCAGCTCACCGATCGGGACAGCCGAAGCTTTCTTT
TRBJ2-1	NA	TRBV28	12	NA	CASSLSSGEQFF	TGTGCCAGCAGTTTATCCTCGGGTGAGCAGTTCTTC
TRBJ1-5	NA	TRBV28	14	NA	CASSLQGGNQPQHF	TGTGCCAGCAGTTTACAGGGTGGCAATCAGCCCCAGCATTTT
TRBJ2-7	NA	TRBV11-2	14	NA	CASSLTSPAYEQYF	TGTGCCAGCAGCTTGACATCCCCAGCCTACGAGCAGTACTTC
TRBJ1-2	TRBD1	TRBV2	13	NA	CASRGQANYGYTF	TGTGCCAGCAGAGGACAGGCTAACTATGGCTACACCTTC
TRBJ2-1	TRBD1	TRBV7-2	16	NA	CASSLYGTGVYNEQFF	TGTGCCAGCAGCTTATATGGGACAGGGGTTTACAATGAGCAGTTCTTC
TRBJ2-3	TRBD2	TRBV2	15	NA	CASTFSGSVADTQYF	TGTGCCAGCACCTTTAGCGGGAGCGTGGCAGATACGCAGTATTTT
TRBJ2-7	NA	TRBV18	13	NA	CASSSQGFHEQYF	TGTGCCAGCTCATCCCAGGGGTTTCACGAGCAGTACTTC
TRBJ1-6	NA	TRBV7-2	15	NA	CASSLVGRRDSPLHF	TGTGCCAGCAGCTTAGTCGGGCGGAGGGATTCACCCCTCCACTTT
TRBJ1-2	TRBD1	TRBV30	16	NA	CAWSRDRALPVYGYTF	TGTGCCTGGAGTCGGGACAGGGCCCTCCCAGTCTATGGCTACACCTTC
TRBJ1-2	TRBD1	TRBV28	14	NA	CASSLLDRDYGYTF	TGTGCCAGCAGTTTACTTGACAGGGACTATGGCTACACCTTC
TRBJ2-2	NA	TRBV9	15	once	CASSATGANTGELFF	TGTGCCAGCAGCGCGACAGGAGCAAATACCGGGGAGCTGTTTTTT